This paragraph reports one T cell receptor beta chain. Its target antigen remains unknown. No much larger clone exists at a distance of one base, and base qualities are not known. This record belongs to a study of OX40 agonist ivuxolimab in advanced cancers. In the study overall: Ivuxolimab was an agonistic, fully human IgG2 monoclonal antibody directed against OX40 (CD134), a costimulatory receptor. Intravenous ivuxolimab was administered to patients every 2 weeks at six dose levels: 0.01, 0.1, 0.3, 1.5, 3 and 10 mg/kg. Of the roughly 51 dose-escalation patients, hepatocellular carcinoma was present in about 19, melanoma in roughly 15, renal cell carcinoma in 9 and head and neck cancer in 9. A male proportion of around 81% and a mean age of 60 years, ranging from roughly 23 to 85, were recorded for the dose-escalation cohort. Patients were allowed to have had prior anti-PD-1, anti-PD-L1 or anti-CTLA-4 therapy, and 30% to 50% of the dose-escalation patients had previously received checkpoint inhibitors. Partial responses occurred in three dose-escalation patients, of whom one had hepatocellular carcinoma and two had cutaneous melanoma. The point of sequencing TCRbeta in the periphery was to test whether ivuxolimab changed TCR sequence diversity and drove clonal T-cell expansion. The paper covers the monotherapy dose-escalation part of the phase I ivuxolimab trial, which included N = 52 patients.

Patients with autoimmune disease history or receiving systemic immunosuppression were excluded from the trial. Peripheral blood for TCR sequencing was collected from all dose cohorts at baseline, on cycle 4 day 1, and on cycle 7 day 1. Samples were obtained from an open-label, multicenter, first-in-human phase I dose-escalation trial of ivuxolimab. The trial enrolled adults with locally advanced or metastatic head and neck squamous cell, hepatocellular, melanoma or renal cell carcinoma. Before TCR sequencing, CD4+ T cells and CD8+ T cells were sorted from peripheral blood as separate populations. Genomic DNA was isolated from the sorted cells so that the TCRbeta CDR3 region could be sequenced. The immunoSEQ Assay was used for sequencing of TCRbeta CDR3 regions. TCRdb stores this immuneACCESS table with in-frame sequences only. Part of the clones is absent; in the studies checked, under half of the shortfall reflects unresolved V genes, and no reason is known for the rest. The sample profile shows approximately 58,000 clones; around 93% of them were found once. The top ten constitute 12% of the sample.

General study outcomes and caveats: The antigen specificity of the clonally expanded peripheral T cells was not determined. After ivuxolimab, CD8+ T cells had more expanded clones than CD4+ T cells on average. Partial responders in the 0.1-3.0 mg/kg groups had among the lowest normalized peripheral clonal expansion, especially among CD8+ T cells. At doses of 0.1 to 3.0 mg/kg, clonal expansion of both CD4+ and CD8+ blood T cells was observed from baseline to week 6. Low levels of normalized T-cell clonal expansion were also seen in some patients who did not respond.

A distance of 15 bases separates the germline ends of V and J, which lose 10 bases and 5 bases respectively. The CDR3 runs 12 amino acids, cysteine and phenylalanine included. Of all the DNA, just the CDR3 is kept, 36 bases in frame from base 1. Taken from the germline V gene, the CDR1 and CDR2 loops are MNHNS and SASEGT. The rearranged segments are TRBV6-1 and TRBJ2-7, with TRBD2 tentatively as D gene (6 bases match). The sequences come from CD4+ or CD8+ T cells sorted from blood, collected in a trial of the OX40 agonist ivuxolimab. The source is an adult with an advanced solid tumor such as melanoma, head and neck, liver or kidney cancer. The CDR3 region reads CATFWGGNEQYF. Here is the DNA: TGTGCCACTTTTTGGGGCGGGAACGAGCAGTACTTC.